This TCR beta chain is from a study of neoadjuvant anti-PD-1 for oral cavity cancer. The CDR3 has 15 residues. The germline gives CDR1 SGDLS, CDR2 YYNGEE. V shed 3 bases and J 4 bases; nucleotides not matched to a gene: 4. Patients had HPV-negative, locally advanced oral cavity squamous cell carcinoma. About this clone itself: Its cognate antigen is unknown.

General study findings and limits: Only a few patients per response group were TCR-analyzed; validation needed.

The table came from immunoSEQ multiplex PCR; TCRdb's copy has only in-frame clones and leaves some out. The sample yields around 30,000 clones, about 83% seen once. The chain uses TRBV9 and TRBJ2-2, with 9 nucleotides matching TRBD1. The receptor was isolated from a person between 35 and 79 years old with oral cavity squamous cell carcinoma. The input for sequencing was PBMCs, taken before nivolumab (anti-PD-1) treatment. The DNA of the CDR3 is TGTGCCAGCAGCGAAACAGGGGGCATCACCGGGGAGCTGTTTTTT. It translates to CASSETGGITGELFF.